This T cell receptor (beta chain) was obtained from a study of monozygotic twins with inflammatory bowel disease. Findings of the study overall: Differing T cell subtypes remained indistinguishable.

Following a re-call of the 5' RACE reads, TCRdb has one entry per CDR3 protein and lacks DNA. Its table lists about 160,000 distinct CDR3 sequences. Details on this clonotype: Its antigen is currently unknown.

Germline CDR1 reads SGHRS; CDR2 reads YFSETQ. The CDR3 contains 15 residues. The chain uses TRBV5-1 and TRBJ2-1; no DNA is available, so the TRBD2 call from TCRdb remains unchecked. The source of this sequence is a human donor with ulcerative colitis or Crohn's disease, or a healthy co-twin of an affected twin (not recorded which). Sequences were obtained from blood. Here the CDR3 reads CASSSSGLSYNEQFF.